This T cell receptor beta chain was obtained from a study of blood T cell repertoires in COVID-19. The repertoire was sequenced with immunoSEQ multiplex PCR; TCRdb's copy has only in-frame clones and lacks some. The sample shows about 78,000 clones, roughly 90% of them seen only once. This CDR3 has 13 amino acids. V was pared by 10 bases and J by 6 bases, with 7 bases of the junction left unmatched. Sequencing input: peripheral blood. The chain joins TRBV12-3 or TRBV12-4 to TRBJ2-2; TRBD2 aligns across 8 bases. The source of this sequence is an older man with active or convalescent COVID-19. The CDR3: CATNTAGAGELFF. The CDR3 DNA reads TGTGCCACCAACACAGCGGGAGCCGGGGAGCTGTTTTTT.